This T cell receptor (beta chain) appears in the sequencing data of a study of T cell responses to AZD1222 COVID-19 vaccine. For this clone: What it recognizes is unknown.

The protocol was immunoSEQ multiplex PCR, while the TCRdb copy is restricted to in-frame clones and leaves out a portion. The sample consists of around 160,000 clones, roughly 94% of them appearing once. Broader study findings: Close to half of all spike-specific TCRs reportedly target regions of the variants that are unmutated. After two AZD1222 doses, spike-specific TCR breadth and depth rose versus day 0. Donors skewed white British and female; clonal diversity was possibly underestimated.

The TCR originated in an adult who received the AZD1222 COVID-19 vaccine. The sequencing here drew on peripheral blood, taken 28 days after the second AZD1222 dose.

In nucleotides, the CDR3 is TGTGCCAGCTCACCACCGTCAGGGAGCAAAAAAACTGAAGCTTTCTTT. Amino acid sequence: CASSPPSGSKKTEAFF. The rearrangement links TRBV18 to TRBJ1-1; a possible D gene is TRBD1 (5 bases). Trimming took 0 bases from V and 5 from J, leaving 16 bases between them. Germline V gene sequence: CDR1 KGHSH, CDR2 LQKENI. The CDR3 has 16 amino acids.